These T cell receptor beta chains were read from a single sample in a study of cytomegalovirus exposure and HLA in healthy donors. Assay: immunoSEQ multiplex PCR; the TCRdb copy retains only in-frame clones and omits some. Its clone listing holds about 210,000 clones. Sequencing used PBMCs. These TCRs come from a woman aged 25 to 39 in good health and CMV-seropositive. The CDR3 runs from the conserved cysteine through the conserved F or W. Fields, in order: D gene, V gene, J gene, CDR3 DNA, CDR3 protein. The D gene is left open where the match is weak.

-,TRBV27,TRBJ2-3,TGTGCCAGCAGACAAAGGGGAAGCAGAGATACGCAGTATTTT,CASRQRGSRDTQYF
TRBD1,TRBV5-1,TRBJ1-1,TGCGCCAGCAGCTTGGAAGGACAGGGGTTAAGGACTGAAGCTTTCTTT,CASSLEGQGLRTEAFF
-,TRBV7-7,TRBJ2-7,TGTGCCAGCAGCCTACGAACGCTCTCCTACGAGCAGTACTTC,CASSLRTLSYEQYF
-,TRBV5-5,TRBJ1-4,TGTGCCAGCAGCTCCCCTGGAAGGGGTGAAAAACTGTTTTTT,CASSSPGRGEKLFF
TRBD1,TRBV5-4,TRBJ2-1,TGTGCCAGCAGCTTGTTACAGGGGGCCTACAATGAGCAGTTCTTC,CASSLLQGAYNEQFF
-,TRBV2,TRBJ2-1,TGTGCCAGCAGTGAGAGGAACCCGAATGAGCAGTTCTTC,CASSERNPNEQFF
TRBD2,TRBV7-9,TRBJ2-7,TGTGCCAGCAGCTCTGGACTAGAGGACTACGAGCAGTACTTC,CASSSGLEDYEQYF
TRBD2,TRBV7-6,TRBJ2-5,TGTGCCAGCAGCTTAGAACGGACTAGCGGGAGAGAGACCCAGTACTTC,CASSLERTSGRETQYF
-,TRBV2,TRBJ2-7,TGTGCCAGCAGTGACCGCCGGGACTACGAGCAGTACTTC,CASSDRRDYEQYF
-,TRBV2,TRBJ2-3,TGTGCCAGCAGTGCCGCAGTGAGCACAGATACGCAGTATTTT,CASSAAVSTDTQYF
TRBD1,TRBV27,TRBJ2-6,TGTGCCAGCTCCTTTACAGGGGTGGCAGGGGCCAACGTCCTGACTTTC,CASSFTGVAGANVLTF
TRBD1,TRBV28,TRBJ2-7,TGTGCCCTACACTGCCGCGTTACGGTCGACAATAGGGGGCAGGGGGCTTACGAGCAGTACTTC,CALHCRVTVDNRGQGAYEQYF
TRBD1,TRBV18,TRBJ1-4,TGTGCCAGCTCGCTAGCTGGGACAGGGGGCGCGGTTGGAGAAAAACTGTTTTTT,CASSLAGTGGAVGEKLFF
TRBD2,TRBV19,TRBJ2-7,TGTGCCAGTAGTATAGGAGCGGGGAACACCTACGAGCAGTACTTC,CASSIGAGNTYEQYF
TRBD1,TRBV13,TRBJ2-6,TGTGCCAGCAGCGGATTTCTGGGACAGGGGGCGCCTGGGGCCAACGTCCTGACTTTC,CASSGFLGQGAPGANVLTF
-,TRBV11-2,TRBJ1-2,TGTGCCAGCAGCGAAGTGGGGCCCACGGGCTACACCTTC,CASSEVGPTGYTF
TRBD2,TRBV4-3,TRBJ2-7,TGCGCCAGCAGCCAAGGGACTAGCGGGGCCTACGAGCAGTACTTC,CASSQGTSGAYEQYF
TRBD2,TRBV14,TRBJ2-7,TGTGCCAGCAGCCAAGAATACGGACTAGCGGGTGACGAGCAGTACTTC,CASSQEYGLAGDEQYF
TRBD2,TRBV5-6,TRBJ2-3,TGTGCCAGTCAGCTTTCCGGGAGGGCCCCCGATACGCAGTATTTT,CASQLSGRAPDTQYF
TRBD2,TRBV6-5,TRBJ2-2,TGTGCCAGCAGTTACTCGGGGGGGTTCACCGGGGAGCTGTTTTTT,CASSYSGGFTGELFF
TRBD2,TRBV30,TRBJ2-3,TGTGCCTGGAGCCGAGGGCAGCGGGAGGTAACAGATACGCAGTATTTT,CAWSRGQREVTDTQYF
-,TRBV6-5,TRBJ2-5,TGTGCCAGCAGTTATTCTGGGGCCCAAGAGACCCAGTACTTC,CASSYSGAQETQYF
TRBD2,TRBV7-6,TRBJ2-7,TGTGCCAGCAGCTTAGGGACTAGGATTTTCGAGCAGTACTTC,CASSLGTRIFEQYF
-,TRBV7-9,TRBJ2-7,TGTGCCAGCAGCGGGGGGACAGAAGTCTACGAGCAGTACTTC,CASSGGTEVYEQYF
TRBD1,TRBV28,TRBJ1-3,TGTGCCAGCAGTTTCCGGGGACAGGGTTATACTGGAAACACCATATATTTT,CASSFRGQGYTGNTIYF
TRBD1,TRBV20-1,TRBJ1-2,TGCAGTGCCCCCCAGGGGGAGGCCTACCCCTTC,CSAPQGEAYPF
TRBD2,TRBV7-2,TRBJ2-1,TGTGCCAGCAGCTTAGGTGTTAGCGGGAGTATGGTTTACAATGAGCAGTTCTTC,CASSLGVSGSMVYNEQFF
TRBD2,TRBV6-1,TRBJ2-5,TGTGCCAGCAGTGAACAGCGGGGGGCCCAAGAGACCCAGTACTTC,CASSEQRGAQETQYF
TRBD2,TRBV7-2,TRBJ2-7,TGTGCCAGCAGCTTAGGCGGGGCTAGCGGAGACTACGAGCAGTACTTC,CASSLGGASGDYEQYF
TRBD1,TRBV5-5,TRBJ1-1,TGTGCCAGCAGCGGCACCGGGACAGTGAACACTGAAGCTTTCTTT,CASSGTGTVNTEAFF
-,TRBV30,TRBJ2-3,TGTGCCTGGAGCATGAGGTGGGGGGAATCAGATACGCAGTATTTT,CAWSMRWGESDTQYF
TRBD2,TRBV6-1,TRBJ2-3,TGTGCCAGCAGTCAGGGACTAGCGGGGAATACGCAGTATTTT,CASSQGLAGNTQYF
-,TRBV10-3,TRBJ1-2,TGTGCCATCAGTGGGATCCGGGGGAAGATTAACTATGGCTACACCTTC,CAISGIRGKINYGYTF